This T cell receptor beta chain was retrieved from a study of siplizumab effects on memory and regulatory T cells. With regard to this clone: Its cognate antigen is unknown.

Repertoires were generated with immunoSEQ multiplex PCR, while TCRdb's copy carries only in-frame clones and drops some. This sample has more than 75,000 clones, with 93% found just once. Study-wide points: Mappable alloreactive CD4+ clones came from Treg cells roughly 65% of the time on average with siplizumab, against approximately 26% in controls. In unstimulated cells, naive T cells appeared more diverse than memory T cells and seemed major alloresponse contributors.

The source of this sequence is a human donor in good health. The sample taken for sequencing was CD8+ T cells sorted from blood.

CDR3: CASSFPGGGMNTEAFF. Here the CDR3 DNA reads TGTGCCAGCAGCTTCCCCGGCGGGGGCATGAACACTGAAGCTTTCTTT. The chain carries TRBV13 and TRBJ1-1; the D gene is possibly TRBD1 (6 bases). CDR3 length equals 16 residues. Trimming shortened V by 3 bases and J by 0 bases, and 14 bases separated the two germline ends. In germline, CDR1 is PRHDT, CDR2 FYEKMQ (reference sequence).